Presented here are 29 T cell receptor beta chains from one specimen sequenced in a study of identifying expanded T cells in peripheral blood. Some clones are missing from TCRdb's copy, which holds only in-frame ones; the method was immunoSEQ multiplex PCR. The data contain about 58,000 clones, roughly 89% of them singletons. Sequences were obtained from blood. These receptors originate from a person between 18 and 75 years old in good health.

The rearrangement links TRBV12-5 to TRBJ2-7; TRBD2 agrees at 10 bases. J lost 7 bases, V lost 6 bases, and 15 bases had no gene match. The CDR3 contains 16 residues. From germline, CDR1 is LGHNT and CDR2 FRNRAP. CDR3 residues: CASGPSGTSAIREQYF. The CDR3 DNA reads TGTGCTAGTGGCCCTTCCGGGACTAGCGCGATCCGGGAGCAGTACTTC.

The V call is TRBV7-6, the J call TRBJ1-2, with D perhaps TRBD1 (6 bases). Trimming removed 3 bases at V and 7 bases at J, with 33 bases between. CDR3 length equals 20 residues. From germline, CDR1 is SGHVS and CDR2 FNYEAQ. The CDR3 sequence is CASSLLWTGPEPSGGGGYTF. CDR3 in DNA: TGTGCCAGCAGCTTGCTTTGGACCGGCCCGGAGCCGAGCGGGGGCGGTGGCTACACCTTC.

The J gene is TRBJ2-2, the V gene TRBV19; 9 bases match TRBD1. The germline CDR1 and CDR2 sequences are LNHDA and SQIVND (reference sequence). The CDR3 consists of 15 residues. The ends lost 3 bases at V and 7 bases at J; junction bases unmatched: 6. The CDR3: CASSMADRGIGELFF. CDR3 coding DNA: TGTGCCAGTAGTATGGCGGACAGGGGAATCGGGGAGCTGTTTTTT.

This clone was observed once. The rearrangement uses TRBV4-1 and TRBJ2-1; 11 bases line up with TRBD2. Germline CDR1 and CDR2: MGHRA and YSYEKL. J gave up 9 bases and V 4 bases, and 14 bases lay outside the gene matches. This CDR3 contains 17 residues. This CDR3 is CASSPLSLAGGAGEQFF. The CDR3 DNA reads TGCGCCAGCAGCCCTTTAAGTCTAGCGGGAGGAGCGGGTGAGCAGTTCTTC.

J is TRBJ2-7 and V is TRBV7-9, with TRBD1 as a possible D gene (6 bases). The CDR3 totals 12 residues. Germline loops: CDR1 SEHNR, CDR2 FQNEAQ (reference sequence). Trimming took off 5 bases at V and 7 bases at J, with 12 bases between the two ends. The CDR3 DNA is TGTGCCAGCAGCGCCTTACAGGGAGAGCAGTACTTC. Protein: CASSALQGEQYF.

The genes are TRBV7-9 and TRBJ2-3, with D possibly matching TRBD2 (5 bases). This CDR3 has 14 residues. Trimming pared 5 bases from V and 2 bases from J, leaving 11 bases between. Germline V gives CDR1 SEHNR, CDR2 FQNEAQ (reference sequence). The CDR3 reads CASSASGNTDTQYF. The CDR3 coding sequence is TGTGCCAGCAGCGCCTCCGGGAACACAGATACGCAGTATTTT.

This clone was counted a single time. The chain links TRBV28 to TRBJ2-1; TRBD1 agrees at 9 bases. The V and J ends lost 3 bases and 8 bases, in that order; junction bases with no gene match: 20. CDR3 size: 19 residues. Germline V gives CDR1 MDHEN, CDR2 SYDVKM. CDR3 coding DNA: TGTGCCAGCAGTTTCTGGTCCGATCGGTCGGGACAGGGTAATGATGAGCAGTTCTTC. It translates to CASSFWSDRSGQGNDEQFF.

The gene calls are TRBV6-6 and TRBJ2-7; D may correspond to TRBD1 or TRBD2 (7 bases each). V lost 2 bases and J 2 bases, leaving 16 bases between the germline ends. CDR1 and CDR2 (germline): MNHNY, SVGAGI (reference sequence). CDR3 length: 16 residues. The CDR3 loop is CASSYGQGGTAYEQYF. The CDR3 coding sequence is TGTGCCAGCAGTTACGGGCAGGGGGGGACAGCCTACGAGCAGTACTTC.

Written as DNA, the CDR3 is TGTGCCAGCAGTTACTCCCACTCTGGAAACACCATATATTTT. Translation: CASSYSHSGNTIYF. The rearrangement uses TRBV6-5 and TRBJ1-3, with D hard to call. Germline lookup yields CDR1 MNHEY and CDR2 SVGAGI. The ends were cut back, 0 bases at V and 0 bases at J, with 3 bases in the middle. The CDR3 is 14 amino acids.

The J gene is TRBJ1-1, the V gene TRBV9, with D tentatively TRBD1 (5 bases). CDR3 length equals 17 residues. The V gene lost 3 bases and the J gene lost 4 bases, with 22 bases spanning the gap. Per germline, CDR1 SGDLS and CDR2 YYNGEE. In DNA form, the CDR3 reads TGTGCCAGCAGCGACCTTGGGGGTTACGGTTCGAGCACTGAAGCTTTCTTT. This codes for CASSDLGGYGSSTEAFF.

The J gene is TRBJ1-3, the V gene TRBV5-1; 9 nucleotides agree with TRBD1. Germline V CDR1 and CDR2: SGHRS, YFSETQ. Trimming took 4 bases from V and 3 from J; bases not matched to a gene: 5. The CDR3 extends over 15 amino acids. The CDR3 DNA reads as TGCGCCAGCAGCCAAGGGACAGGGCATGGAAACACCATATATTTT. Residues: CASSQGTGHGNTIYF.

The chain employs TRBV7-9 and TRBJ1-4; the D is unclear. Germline CDR1 reads SEHNR; CDR2 reads FQNEAQ (reference sequence). There are 15 residues in the CDR3. The ends were cut back, 5 bases at V and 7 bases at J, with 17 bases in the middle. CDR3 sequence (DNA): TGTGCCAGCAGCGGTGTGTTGGGCGTACGTGAAAAACTGTTTTTT. Translated, it gives CASSGVLGVREKLFF. The whole variable domain, remainder taken from reference TRBV7-9 and TRBJ1-4, is DTGVSQNPRHKITKRGQNVTFRCDPISEHNRLYWYRQTLGQGPEFLTYFQNEAQLEKSRLLSDRFSAERPKGSFSTLEIQRTEQGDSAMYLCASSGVLGVREKLFFGSGTQLSVL.

The genes are TRBV7-2 and TRBJ2-4; TRBD1 is a possible D gene (5 bases). The CDR3 consists of 17 residues. V shed 2 bases and J shed 2 bases, with 16 bases lying between them. The germline V gene encodes CDR1 SGHTA and CDR2 FQGNSA. This chain's CDR3 is CASSLFPQGGSKNIQYF. CDR3 bases: TGTGCCAGCAGCTTATTCCCCCAGGGTGGGTCCAAAAACATTCAGTACTTC.

The V call is TRBV29-1, the J call TRBJ1-4; D might be TRBD1 (5 bases). Deletions cut 7 bases from V and 0 bases from J, with 24 bases between. In germline, CDR1 is SQVTM, CDR2 ANQGSEA. The length of the CDR3 is 18 residues. The CDR3 DNA reads as TGCAGCGCCGCCGGGACGGCTACCCTCGAGGCAACTAATGAAAAACTGTTTTTT. Translating it yields CSAAGTATLEATNEKLFF.

The chain recombines TRBV18 with TRBJ2-5; 9 positions agree with TRBD1. There are 14 residues in the CDR3. Germline CDR1 is KGHSH and CDR2 is LQKENI. Trimming removed 6 bases from V and 4 bases from J; junction bases left unmatched: 6. CDR3 residues: CASSEQGALETQYF. DNA for the CDR3: TGTGCCAGCTCCGAACAGGGGGCTTTAGAGACCCAGTACTTC.

This clone appeared a single time. CDR3 in DNA: TGTGCCAGCACCGGGCGGGCCGCTCTTGAGCAGTACTTC. Translation gives CASTGRAALEQYF. V and J are TRBV28 and TRBJ2-7; D might be TRBD2 (5 bases). The CDR3 contains 13 residues. The germline V gene encodes CDR1 MDHEN and CDR2 SYDVKM. Trimming cost V 7 bases and J 7 bases, with 17 bases left between them.

With regard to this clone: One end of the junction is discordant with germline, which a read error may explain. This rearrangement joins TRBV5-4 to TRBJ2-4; TRBD2 matches 11 bases. The CDR3 is made up of 14 amino acids. Per germline, CDR1 SGHNT and CDR2 YYREEE (reference sequence). In nucleotides, the CDR3 is TGCGCCAGCAGTTATAGCGGGGGGGCGAACATTCAGTACTTC. This sequence encodes CASSYSGGANIQYF. Full variable domain (rest looked up from reference TRBV5-4 and TRBJ2-4): ETGVTQSPTHLIKTRGQQVTLRCSSQSGHNTVSWYQQALGQGPQFIFQYYREEENGRGNFPPRFSGLQFPNYSSELNVNALELDDSALYLCASSYSGGANIQYFGAGTRLSVL.

This clone was counted a few times. This chain connects TRBV5-4 to TRBJ2-3, with no clear D. This CDR3 comprises 13 residues. CDR1 and CDR2 from the germline V gene are SGHNT and YYREEE (reference sequence). V was trimmed by 2 bases and J by 2 bases, leaving 6 bases between them. CDR3 residues: CASSFEFTDTQYF. DNA of the CDR3: TGTGCCAGCAGCTTTGAATTCACAGATACGCAGTATTTT.

The chain joins TRBV7-8 to TRBJ1-2, with unresolved D. The CDR3 runs to 14 residues. The germline V gene has CDR1 SGHVS and CDR2 FQNEAQ. The V gene lost 2 bases and the J gene lost 6 bases, with 13 bases spanning the gap. The CDR3 protein is CASSLLSQEDGYTF. CDR3 bases: TGTGCCAGCAGCTTACTATCCCAAGAGGATGGCTACACCTTC.

J is TRBJ2-7 and V is TRBV5-5; D gene ambiguous. V lost 0 bases to trimming and J lost 2 bases, with 9 bases between them. Germline V lookup: CDR1 SGHKS, CDR2 YYEKEE (reference sequence). The CDR3 extends over 14 amino acids. The CDR3 reads CASSLVQVTYEQYF. For the CDR3, the DNA is TGTGCCAGCAGCTTGGTTCAGGTTACCTACGAGCAGTACTTC.

The V call is TRBV9, the J call TRBJ1-6; 10 nucleotides align to TRBD1. Germline CDR1 and CDR2: SGDLS and YYNGEE. The CDR3 is 15 residues long. V shed 3 bases and J 6 bases; nucleotides not matched to a gene: 3. CDR3 DNA: TGTGCCAGCAGCGACGGACAGGGGGGTAATTCACCCCTCCACTTT. As protein: CASSDGQGGNSPLHF.

The chain is built from TRBV5-4 and TRBJ1-1, with 9 bases identical to TRBD1. V shed 4 bases and J 6 bases; nucleotides not matched to a gene: 7. Germline CDR1 SGHNT, CDR2 YYREEE (reference sequence). The CDR3 totals 14 residues. The CDR3, as DNA: TGTGCCAGCAGCCCGGACAGGGGCCCGTCTGAAGCTTTCTTT. This translates into CASSPDRGPSEAFF.

J is TRBJ1-4 and V is TRBV29-1; 7 positions match TRBD1. V shed 5 bases, J shed 4 bases, and the junction held 7 bases outside the gene matches. Per the germline V gene, CDR1 is SQVTM and CDR2 is ANQGSEA. The CDR3 is made up of 14 amino acids. The CDR3 DNA reads TGCAGCGTTCAAACAGGGGCGGTTAATGAAAAACTGTTTTTT. It encodes CSVQTGAVNEKLFF.

The rearrangement links TRBV30 to TRBJ1-3, with D perhaps matching TRBD1 (5 bases). Trimming took 1 base from V and 4 from J, leaving 5 bases between them. The CDR3 contains 12 residues. Per germline, CDR1 GTSNPN and CDR2 SVGIG (reference sequence). CDR3 DNA sequence: TGTGCCTGGAGTGACAGGGGAAACACCATATATTTT. This gives the protein CAWSDRGNTIYF. The entire variable domain, with the rest obtained from reference TRBV30 and TRBJ1-3, is as follows: SQTIHQWPATLVQPVGSPLSLECTVEGTSNPNLYWYRQAAGRGLQLLFYSVGIGQISSEVPQNLSASRPQDRQFILSSKKLLLSDSGFYLCAWSDRGNTIYFGEGSWLTVV.

V usage is TRBV9 and J usage is TRBJ1-4, with 7 bases lining up with TRBD1. V shed 3 bases and J 3 bases; nucleotides not matched to a gene: 8. The V gene's germline CDR1 is SGDLS and CDR2 YYNGEE. CDR3 length equals 16 residues. The DNA of the CDR3 is TGTGCCAGCAGCGACTTTAAGGGACAGCCTAATGAAAAACTGTTTTTT. Its protein is CASSDFKGQPNEKLFF. Full variable domain (rest looked up from reference TRBV9 and TRBJ1-4): DSGVTQTPKHLITATGQRVTLRCSPRSGDLSVYWYQQSLDQGLQFLIQYYNGEERAKGNILERFSAQQFPDLHSELNLSSLELGDSALYFCASSDFKGQPNEKLFFGSGTQLSVL.

CDR3 residues: CASSLGFRGPNNSPLHF. The CDR3 nucleotides are TGTGCCAGCAGCTTAGGCTTTCGGGGGCCCAATAATTCACCCCTCCACTTT. V usage is TRBV7-8 and J usage is TRBJ1-6, with a possible D match to TRBD1 (6 bases). The length of the CDR3 is 17 residues. In germline, CDR1 is SGHVS, CDR2 FQNEAQ. The germline V and J ends were trimmed by 1 base and 5 bases, with 15 bases remaining between them.

This clone was recorded only once. The CDR3 DNA reads TGTGCCAGCAGTTTACTGCGGGAAAACACCGGGGAGCTGTTTTTT. It yields the protein CASSLLRENTGELFF. This chain uses TRBV28 with TRBJ2-2; perhaps TRBD2 as D (6 bases). V lost 2 bases and J lost 2, with 9 bases in between. The length of the CDR3 is 15 residues. CDR1 MDHEN and CDR2 SYDVKM come from the germline V gene.

The genes are TRBV5-5 and TRBJ2-1; the match to TRBD2 covers 8 bases. V trimming: 4 bases; J trimming: 12 bases; junction bases outside the gene matches: 9. Germline-derived CDR1 and CDR2 are SGHKS and YYEKEE (reference sequence). This CDR3 has 13 amino acids. CDR3 amino acids: CASSPLTGGVQFF. CDR3 DNA: TGTGCCAGCAGCCCCTTGACGGGGGGGGTGCAGTTCTTC.

A single count supports this clone. The V and J genes are TRBV5-8 and TRBJ1-2; 7 bases agree with TRBD1. The CDR3 runs to 14 residues. V gave up 4 bases and J gave up 0 bases; unmatched junction bases: 3. Germline V gene sequence: CDR1 SGHTS, CDR2 YDEGEE. The CDR3 DNA is TGTGCCAGCAGCCGGGACAGAGCTAACTATGGCTACACCTTC. As protein: CASSRDRANYGYTF. The entire variable domain, with the rest obtained from reference TRBV5-8 and TRBJ1-2, is as follows: EAGVTQSPTHLIKTRGQQATLRCSPISGHTSVYWYQQALGLGLQFLLWYDEGEERNRGNFPPRFSGRQFPNYSSELNVNALELEDSALYLCASSRDRANYGYTFGSGTRLTVV.